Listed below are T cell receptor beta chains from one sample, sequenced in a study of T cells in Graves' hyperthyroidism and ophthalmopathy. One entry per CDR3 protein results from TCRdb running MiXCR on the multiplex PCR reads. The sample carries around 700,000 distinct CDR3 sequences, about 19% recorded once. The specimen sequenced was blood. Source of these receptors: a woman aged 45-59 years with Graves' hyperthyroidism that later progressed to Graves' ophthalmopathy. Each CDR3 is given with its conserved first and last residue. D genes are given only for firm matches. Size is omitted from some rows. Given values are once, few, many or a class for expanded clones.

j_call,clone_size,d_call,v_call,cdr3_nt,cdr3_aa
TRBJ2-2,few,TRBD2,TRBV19,TGTGCCAGTAGTATAGAGATATTAGCGGGGGGGCCGAGAACCGGGGAGCTGTTTTTT,CASSIEILAGGPRTGELFF
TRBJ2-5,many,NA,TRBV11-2,TGTGCCAGCAGCCCTGACGGGACGGCTGAAGAGACCCAGTACTTC,CASSPDGTAEETQYF
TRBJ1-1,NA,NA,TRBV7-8,TGTGCCAGCAGCCAAGCCAGGGGATATAATGAAGCTTTCTTT,CASSQARGYNEAFF
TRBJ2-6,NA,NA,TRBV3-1,TGTGCCAGCAGCCAAGATCTGTCATCTGGGGCCAACGTCCTGACTTTC,CASSQDLSSGANVLTF
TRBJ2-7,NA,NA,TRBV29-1,TGCAGCGTTGAAGGCGGAATCCCCTACGAGCAGTACTTC,CSVEGGIPYEQYF
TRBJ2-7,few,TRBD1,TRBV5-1,TGCGCCAGCAGCTTGGGTACAGGGGGAAACTACGAGCAGTACTTC,CASSLGTGGNYEQYF
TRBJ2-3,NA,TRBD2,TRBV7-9,TGTGCCAGCAGCTTAGCCGCTAGCGGGGGTTTCTTCACAGATACGCAGTATTTT,CASSLAASGGFFTDTQYF
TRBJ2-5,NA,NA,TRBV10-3,TGTGCCATCATAAGGCCCCCCAGGAGACAAGAGACCCAGTACTTC,CAIIRPPRRQETQYF
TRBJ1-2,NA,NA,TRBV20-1,TGCAGTGCTAGACCCGGAGGATCTGATGGCTACACCTTC,CSARPGGSDGYTF
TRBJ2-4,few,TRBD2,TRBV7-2,TGTGCCAGCAGCTTAGTGGTCGGGCGGGGGGGGACCAAAAACATTCAGTACTTC,CASSLVVGRGGTKNIQYF
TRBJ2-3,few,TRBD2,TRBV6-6,TGTGCCAGCAGTTACTCTAGCGGGGGCAGCACAGATACGCAGTATTTT,CASSYSSGGSTDTQYF
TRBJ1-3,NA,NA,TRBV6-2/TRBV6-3,TGTGCCAGCAGTTATTTTGATCTGGCCGGAAACACCATATATTTT,CASSYFDLAGNTIYF
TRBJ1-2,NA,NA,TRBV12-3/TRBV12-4,TGTGCCAGCAGTTTGAGGGGCCACGACTATGGCTACACCTTC,CASSLRGHDYGYTF
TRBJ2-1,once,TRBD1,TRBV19,TGTGCCAGTAGCCTACCTGGTGCGGGACAGGGGAATGAGCAGTTCTTC,CASSLPGAGQGNEQFF
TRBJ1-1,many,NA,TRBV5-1,TGCGCCAGCAGCTCTACCCCTGGGGGGAACACTGAAGCTTTCTTT,CASSSTPGGNTEAFF
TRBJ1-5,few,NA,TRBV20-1,TGCAGTGCTTTGAGGACCAATCAGCCCCAGCATTTT,CSALRTNQPQHF
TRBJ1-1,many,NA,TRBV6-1,TGTGCCAGCAACGGTGTGGGGAACACTGAAGCTTTCTTT,CASNGVGNTEAFF
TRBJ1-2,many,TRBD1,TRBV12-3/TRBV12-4,TGTGCCAGCAGTCATAGGACAGGGGGCCCCTATGGCTACACCTTC,CASSHRTGGPYGYTF
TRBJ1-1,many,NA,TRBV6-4,TGTGCCAGCAGTGCGAAGGCGAACACTGAAGCTTTCTTT,CASSAKANTEAFF
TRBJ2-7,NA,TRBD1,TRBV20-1,TGCAGTGCTAGCAACAGGGGCAATGGGGAGCAGTACTTC,CSASNRGNGEQYF
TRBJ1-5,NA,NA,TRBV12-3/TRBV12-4,TGTGCCAGTCGGAGAGCTTTGGGCAATCAGCCCCAGCATTTT,CASRRALGNQPQHF
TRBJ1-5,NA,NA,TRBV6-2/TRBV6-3,TGTGCCAGCAACCCCCGGGGTTTTAGCAATCAGCCCCAGCATTTT,CASNPRGFSNQPQHF
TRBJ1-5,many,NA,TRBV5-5,TGTGCCAGCAGCTTAGTGGACTCTAGCAATCAGCCCCAGCATTTT,CASSLVDSSNQPQHF
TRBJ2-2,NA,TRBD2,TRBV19,TGTGCCAGTAGTAATTTAGCGGGGGATACCGGGGAGCTGTTTTTT,CASSNLAGDTGELFF
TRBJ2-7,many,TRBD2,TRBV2,TGTGCCAGCCATAGCGGGGACTCCTACGAGCAGTACTTC,CASHSGDSYEQYF
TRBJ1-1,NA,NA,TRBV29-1,TGCAGCGTTGAAGATTCGGGCCGACCCGGGGTAGGAACTGAAGCTTTCTTT,CSVEDSGRPGVGTEAFF
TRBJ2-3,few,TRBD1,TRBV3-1,TGTGCCAGCAGCCAGACCGGGACAGACACAGATACGCAGTATTTT,CASSQTGTDTDTQYF
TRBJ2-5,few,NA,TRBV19,TGTGCCAGTACGGGGTTGGCGGAAGAGACCCAGTACTTC,CASTGLAEETQYF
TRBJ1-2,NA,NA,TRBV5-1,TGCGCCAGCAGCTCCGACAGGATCATCCATGGCTACACCTTC,CASSSDRIIHGYTF
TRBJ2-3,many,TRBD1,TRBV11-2,TGTGCCAGCAGCTTAGGGCAGGGGGTAGCAGATACGCAGTATTTT,CASSLGQGVADTQYF
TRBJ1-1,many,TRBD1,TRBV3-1,TGTGCCAGCAGCCAAGCTATGTTTCTCTCAGGGGGCTCGACTGAAGCTTTCTTT,CASSQAMFLSGGSTEAFF
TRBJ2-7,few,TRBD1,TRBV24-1,TGTGCCACCAGTGATAACCGGGACAGGGGGCGCCGCGAGCAGTACTTC,CATSDNRDRGRREQYF
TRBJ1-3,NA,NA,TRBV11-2,TGTGCCAGCAGCCTCTCCCGCAGGGGAACTGGAAACACCATATATTTT,CASSLSRRGTGNTIYF
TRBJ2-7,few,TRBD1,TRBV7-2,TGTGCCAGCAGCCAGGGACAGAGCGAGCAGTACTTC,CASSQGQSEQYF
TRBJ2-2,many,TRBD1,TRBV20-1,TGCAGTGCTCATACACCGGGACAGGGGGCTATCGGGGAGCTGTTTTTT,CSAHTPGQGAIGELFF
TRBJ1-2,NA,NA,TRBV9,TGTGCCAGCGGCGTGGGGGGTGACTATGGCTACACCTTC,CASGVGGDYGYTF
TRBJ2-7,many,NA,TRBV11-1,TGTGCCAGCAGCTTCAATAAGGACACCTACGAGCAGTACTTC,CASSFNKDTYEQYF